This entry concerns a single T cell receptor beta chain. Its antigen has not been determined. No base qualities exist here, and no much larger clone lies one base off it. This entry is derived from a study of blood T cell repertoires in COVID-19 (dated by TCRdb to 2018 to 2021). Regarding the study in general: Samples covering the acute and convalescent phases of COVID-19 were provided by collaborators in the United States, Italy and Spain. Samples were obtained from the ongoing ImmuneRACE study (first 160 participants) and from 1,254 subjects provided by 6 global collaborators. The material from the prospective study consisted of cDNA or gDNA derived from T cells, B-cell-depleted T cells, or PBMCs. Deeply sampled blood TCRbeta repertoires from subjects exposed to, actively infected with, or recovered from COVID-19 were included in the dataset. Sample metadata almost always included a de-identified subject ID, COVID-19 status, age in years and sex. The repertoires were made available in a free public database intended to serve as a resource for research on the immune response to SARS-CoV-2. Where available, HLA class I and class II types were taken from metadata supplied by the sample provider and were not determined by assay-based typing. Results the study describes overall, beyond this receptor: How much clinical and demographic metadata was included differed by source and by participant, and the metadata was provided uncurated.

Relative to germline, V is missing 5 bases and J is missing 10 bases, with 6 bases of the junction outside any gene match. The CDR3 goes from the cysteine to the phenylalanine over 14 residues. The sequence is cut down to CDR3 DNA, 42 bases in frame from base 1. The CDR1 and CDR2 encoded by the germline V gene (reference sequence) are LNHDA and SQIVND. The immunoSEQ Assay, a bias-controlled multiplex PCR, was used to amplify TCRbeta CDR3 regions from genomic DNA. Processing in the source paper ran as follows. The number of nucleated cells in each sample was estimated by amplification of reference gene primers within the assay. To quantify the absolute abundance of each unique TCRbeta CDR3 rearrangement, sequence reads were collapsed and filtered. Productive Simpson clonality was computed per sample as the square root of Simpson's diversity index over productive rearrangements. TCRdb limited this immuneACCESS table to in-frame rearrangements with V and J called. A share of clones is missing; checked studies link under half to unresolved V genes, and the rest is unexplained. The V and J calls and the clone size are those of that table, but D and trimming were determined from the DNA. In this sample the table shows about 100,000 clones, around 90% of which occur a single time. Of the sample, roughly 4.6% is held by the ten largest clones.

Collaborating institutions collected whole blood in K2EDTA tubes following their own protocols. Collaborator samples were shipped for TCRbeta analysis as frozen whole blood, isolated PBMCs, or DNA extracted from either sample type. The sample comprised peripheral blood. The TCR originated in a human donor in a cohort sampled during active COVID-19. The chain is encoded by TRBV19 joined to TRBJ1-6, with 9 middle bases fitting TRBD1. The CDR3 amino acid sequence is: CASSETGGGSPLHF. DNA sequence: TGTGCCAGTAGTGAGACAGGGGGTGGATCACCCCTCCACTTT.